This T cell receptor beta chain was captured in a study of neurological immune-mediated disorders. V gave up 0 bases and J gave up 8 bases; unmatched junction bases: 14. The CDR3 runs to 17 residues. Germline CDR1 MNHNS, CDR2 SASEGT. Each CDR3 protein is one row after TCRdb ran MiXCR on the 5' RACE reads. The top ten hold approximately 1.5% of the sample, which has about 52,000 distinct CDR3 sequences, approximately 3.9% seen once. Many counts were recorded for this clonotype. This TCR came from a man in his thirties or forties with multiple sclerosis. The V call is TRBV6-1, the J call TRBJ1-2, with 8 bases fitting TRBD1. The sequenced material came from PBMCs. CDR3 in DNA: TGTGCCAGCAGTGAAGCGCTAGGTGTCGGACAGGGTGGAGGCTACACCTTC. Its translation: CASSEALGVGQGGGYTF.